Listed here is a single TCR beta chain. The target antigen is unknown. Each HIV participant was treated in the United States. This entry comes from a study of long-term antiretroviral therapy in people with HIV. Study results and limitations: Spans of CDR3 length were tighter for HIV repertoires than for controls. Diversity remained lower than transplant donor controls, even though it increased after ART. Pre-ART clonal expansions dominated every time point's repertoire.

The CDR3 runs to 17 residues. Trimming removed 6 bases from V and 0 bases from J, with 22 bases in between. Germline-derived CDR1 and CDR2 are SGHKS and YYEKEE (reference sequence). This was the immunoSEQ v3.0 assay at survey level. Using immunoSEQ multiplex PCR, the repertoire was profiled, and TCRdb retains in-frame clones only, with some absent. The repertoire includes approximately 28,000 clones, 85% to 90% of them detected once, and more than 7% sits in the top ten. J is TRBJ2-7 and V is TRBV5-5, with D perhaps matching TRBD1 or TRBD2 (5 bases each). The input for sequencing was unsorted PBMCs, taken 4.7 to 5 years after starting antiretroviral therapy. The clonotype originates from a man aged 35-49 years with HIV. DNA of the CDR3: TGTGCCAGCACCACCAGGTTCGTTCCAGGGAGCTCCTACGAGCAGTACTTC. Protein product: CASTTRFVPGSSYEQYF.